What follows is one T cell receptor (beta chain) and its context. What it recognizes is unknown. Library construction for TCR beta used iRepertoire HTBI primers and Arm-PCR of CDR3 regions. Each CDR3 protein is one row after TCRdb ran MiXCR on the multiplex PCR reads. Among about 210,000 distinct CDR3 sequences, roughly 18% were seen once, and the ten largest hold approximately 12%. V gave up 5 bases and J gave up 8 bases, with 18 bases separating them. This CDR3 has 14 amino acids. From germline, CDR1 is SEHNR and CDR2 FQNEAQ (reference sequence). This sample was taken from a study of regulatory T cells in long-lasting Graves disease. Study-level points and caveats: When disease was persistent, TRBV28, TRBJ1-2 and TRBJ2-5 were the favored segments.

The sample's time point: newly diagnosed GD, antithyroid drugs for less than 3 months. PBMCs provided the RNA from which the TCR library was made. This same sample was also taken into another study, of T cells in Graves' hyperthyroidism and ophthalmopathy. As that report states: Hyperthyroidism, newly diagnosed and lasting under 2 months, affected patients aged 18 to 65.

The source material was peripheral blood mononuclear cells (PBMCs), sampled at new diagnosis, from a patient treated with antithyroid drugs. J is TRBJ1-2 and V is TRBV7-9; a weak D match, TRBD1 (5 bases). This clonotype was obtained from a woman aged 25 to 45 with Graves disease. In DNA, the CDR3 is TGTGCCAGCAGCCCCCGAGCGGGGGGAGAGGGCTACACCTTC. It encodes CASSPRAGGEGYTF.